This record covers a single T cell receptor (beta chain). Its antigen remains unidentified. Described time point: persistent/refractory GD, antithyroid drugs over 5 years with positive TRAb. RNA from PBMCs was the source of the TCR library. The data derive from a study of regulatory T cells in long-lasting Graves disease. About the study: The study counted Graves' disease as persistent given over 5 years of antithyroid drugs and positive TSH receptor antibodies.

Germline CDR1 is LNHDA and CDR2 is SQIVND (reference sequence). After removal of 5 bases from V and 4 bases from J, the junction contained 8 bases not matched to a gene. This CDR3 is 15 amino acids long. HTBI primers from iRepertoire and Arm-PCR of CDR3 regions yielded the TCR beta libraries. TCRdb reprocessed the multiplex PCR reads via MiXCR and lists one record per CDR3 protein. The sample consists of fewer than 450,000 distinct CDR3 sequences, roughly a quarter of them appearing once. Notes on the study in general: Whereas new patients shared about a thousand public clonotypes, persistent patients shared more, at about 2,700.

The chain couples TRBV19 to TRBJ1-2, with 9 nucleotides matching TRBD1. Sequences were derived from peripheral blood mononuclear cells (PBMCs), sampled when the disease was refractory, from a patient treated with antithyroid drugs. This receptor was taken from a female donor with Graves disease. DNA for the CDR3: TGTGCCAGTAGTTTTTACGGGACAGGGCGCTATGGCTACACCTTC. It specifies CASSFYGTGRYGYTF. The whole variable domain, filled in from reference TRBV19 and TRBJ1-2, reads DGGITQSPKYLFRKEGQNVTLSCEQNLNHDAMYWYRQDPGQGLRLIYYSQIVNDFQKGDIAEGYSVSREKKESFPLTVTSAQKNPTAFYLCASSFYGTGRYGYTFGSGTRLTVV.